These 13 T cell receptor beta chains originate from one sample sequenced in a study of blood T cell repertoires in COVID-19. Some clones are missing from TCRdb's copy, which holds only in-frame ones; the method was immunoSEQ multiplex PCR. The repertoire holds tens of thousands of clones, with around four fifths as singletons. What was sequenced was peripheral blood. These receptors all come from a human donor in a cohort sampled during active COVID-19.

The chain joins TRBV11-2 to TRBJ2-3, with 7 bases identical to TRBD1. The junction had 13 bases not matched to a gene; V was cut back by 8 bases and J by 2 bases. Germline-derived CDR1 and CDR2 are SGHAT and FQNNGV. The CDR3 totals 16 residues. The CDR3 loop is CASGIYRGGFTDTQYF. The CDR3, as DNA: TGTGCCAGCGGGATTTACAGGGGCGGTTTCACAGATACGCAGTATTTT.

The chain uses TRBV28 and TRBJ1-2; D may be TRBD1 (5 bases). The germline V gene has CDR1 MDHEN and CDR2 SYDVKM. The CDR3 is 13 amino acids. V was pared by 5 bases and J by 8 bases, with 15 bases between. CDR3 residues: CASSLPRVGGYTF. CDR3 in DNA: TGTGCCAGCAGTCTCCCCAGGGTAGGAGGCTACACCTTC.

The V gene is TRBV7-9, the J gene TRBJ1-1; 9 bases line up with TRBD1. Germline lookup yields CDR1 SEHNR and CDR2 FQNEAQ (reference sequence). V lost 8 bases, J lost 5 bases, and 6 bases stayed unmatched. This CDR3 spans 13 amino acids. This CDR3 is CASSRTGDTEAFF. DNA for the CDR3: TGTGCCAGCTCCAGGACAGGGGATACTGAAGCTTTCTTT.

The rearrangement links TRBV3-1 (or the pseudogene TRBV3-2) to TRBJ1-5; possible D gene TRBD1, 5 bases. Germline values: CDR1 LGHDT, CDR2 YNNKEL (reference sequence). The CDR3 extends over 15 amino acids. V was cut by 4 bases and J by 0 bases, with 10 bases left in between. The CDR3 loop is CASSLGAYSNQPQHF. CDR3 nucleotides: TGTGCCAGCAGCCTAGGGGCTTATAGCAATCAGCCCCAGCATTTT.

V is TRBV9 and J is TRBJ1-1; 7 nucleotides line up with TRBD1. Germline lookup yields CDR1 SGDLS and CDR2 YYNGEE. The CDR3 runs to 14 residues. V lost 3 bases, J lost 5 bases, and 7 bases stayed unmatched. The CDR3 bases are TGTGCCAGCAGCGAAGGGGGCAGAGGTACTGAAGCTTTCTTT. Translated, it gives CASSEGGRGTEAFF.

V gene TRBV13 combines with J gene TRBJ1-2; 10 bases align to TRBD1. V lost 0 bases and J lost 8; bases outside the gene matches: 12. CDR1 is PRHDT, CDR2 FYEKMQ, per germline (reference sequence). This CDR3 spans 17 amino acids. CDR3 amino acids: CASSLGGYGTGEGGYTF. The CDR3 region has the DNA TGTGCCAGCAGCTTAGGGGGCTACGGGACAGGGGAAGGGGGCTACACCTTC.

The chain carries TRBV6-5 and TRBJ1-6; D might be TRBD1 (5 bases). The V gene's germline CDR1 is MNHEY and CDR2 SVGAGI. V was cut by 7 bases and J by 8 bases, with 18 bases left in between. This CDR3 comprises 15 residues. CDR3 sequence reads: CASNPLGRGDSPLHF. The CDR3 nucleotides are TGTGCCAGCAATCCCTTGGGGCGGGGAGATTCACCCCTCCACTTT.

The chain links TRBV5-1 to TRBJ2-7; D is possibly TRBD1 (5 bases). Germline values: CDR1 SGHRS, CDR2 YFSETQ. The CDR3 is made up of 14 amino acids. V lost 0 bases, J lost 3 bases, and 10 bases lay in between. This chain's CDR3 is CASSLESQGYEQYF. The CDR3 DNA is TGCGCCAGCAGCTTGGAATCCCAGGGCTACGAGCAGTACTTC.

This clone appeared a few times. The rearrangement links TRBV23-1 to TRBJ1-1, with D maybe TRBD1 (5 bases). TRBV23-1 is known as an ORF, though its function is uncertain. The CDR3 extends over 13 amino acids. V gave up 7 bases and J gave up 1 base, with 10 bases separating them. CDR3 coding DNA: TGCGCCAGCACGCCTCAGGGGAACACTGAAGCTTTCTTT. Translation: CASTPQGNTEAFF.

The table lists this clone with a few counts. This chain joins TRBV6-5 and TRBJ1-3; perhaps TRBD1 as D (6 bases). CDR3 length: 14 amino acids. Trimming pared 7 bases from V and 0 bases from J, leaving 10 bases between. Germline CDR1 reads MNHEY; CDR2 reads SVGAGI. The CDR3 region has the DNA TGTGCCAGCACAGGGGCCAACTCTGGAAACACCATATATTTT. Protein sequence: CASTGANSGNTIYF.

The genes are TRBV5-4 and TRBJ1-3; D not resolved. CDR3 length equals 14 residues. V lost 2 bases and J 1 base, leaving 7 bases between the germline ends. Germline CDR1 is SGHNT and CDR2 is YYREEE (reference sequence). CDR3 region: CASSLPGSGNTIYF. DNA for the CDR3: TGTGCCAGCAGCTTACCGGGTTCTGGAAACACCATATATTTT.

The chain couples TRBV7-2 to TRBJ2-7, with TRBD2 identical over 11 bases. Germline V lookup: CDR1 SGHTA, CDR2 FQGNSA. CDR3 length: 16 residues. V lost 0 bases to trimming and J lost 2 bases; unmatched junction nucleotides: 3. CDR3 in amino acids: CASSLAGTSGPYEQYF. CDR3 sequence (DNA): TGTGCCAGCAGCTTAGCGGGGACTAGCGGCCCCTACGAGCAGTACTTC.

The chain has TRBV6-6 and TRBJ1-1; TRBD1 might be the D (6 bases). Germline CDR1 and CDR2: MNHNY and SVGAGI (reference sequence). This CDR3 comprises 13 residues. Deletions cut 5 bases from V and 1 base from J, with 8 bases between. The CDR3 nucleotides are TGTGCCAGCAGTCCGGGACAGAACACTGAAGCTTTCTTT. This sequence encodes CASSPGQNTEAFF.